There are a few counts of the clone carrying this T cell receptor (beta chain). Its antigen is unidentified. V lost 5 bases to trimming and J lost 3 bases, with 11 bases between them. The germline CDR1 and CDR2 sequences are SGHTA and FQGNSA. The CDR3 length is 13 residues. This specimen belongs to a study of T cells after yellow fever vaccination. Overall study findings and caveats: Weaker in magnitude, the secondary response showed a faster peak on day 5 versus 15. Reappearing after the booster were most of the clones from primary vaccination (about 95% CD4, approximately 85% CD8).

The authors made TCR cDNA by 5'RACE template switching, adding a universal primer site and UMIs. TCRdb re-analysed the 5' RACE reads in MiXCR, keeping a single row per CDR3 protein. The profile shows 180,000 or so distinct CDR3 sequences, around 10% of them singletons. Specimen: CD8+ T cells sorted from PBMCs, collected 15 days after the yellow fever booster vaccination. The receptor was derived from a young man who received the YFV17D yellow fever vaccine. The chain couples TRBV7-2 to TRBJ2-7; D uncertain. CDR3 nucleotides: TGTGCCAGCAGCCCGAGTGGGGTCTACGAGCAGTACTTC. Its translation: CASSPSGVYEQYF.